This T cell receptor (beta chain) derives from a study of cytomegalovirus exposure and HLA in healthy donors. Study details: The approximately 130 validation repertoires matched the 600 to 700 first-cohort repertoires in platform, a later analysis reported.

The donors were members of the validation cohort, which comprised 120 subjects and was separate from the first cohort of about 700 subjects. The method was immunoSEQ multiplex PCR; TCRdb's version includes in-frame clones alone and lacks a portion of them. Of 50,000 to 80,000 clones detected, 85% to 95% appear once; the ten largest clones hold nearly 6%. This receptor was identified in a woman under 30 in good health and CMV-seropositive. Sequencing input: PBMCs.

CDR3: CATAAGTNQPQHF. Here the CDR3 DNA reads TGTGCCACCGCGGCGGGGACTAATCAGCCCCAGCATTTT. V is TRBV15 and J is TRBJ1-5, with D tentatively TRBD1 (5 bases). The V gene lost 8 bases and the J gene lost 4 bases, with 12 bases spanning the gap. The V gene's germline CDR1 is LNHNV and CDR2 YYDKDF (reference sequence). The CDR3 consists of 13 residues. Using reference TRBV15 and TRBJ1-5 for the parts outside the CDR3, the full variable domain is DAMVIQNPRYQVTQFGKPVTLSCSQTLNHNVMYWYQQKSSQAPKLLFHYYDKDFNNEADTPDNFQSRRPNTSFCFLDIRSPGLGDTAMYLCATAAGTNQPQHFGDGTRLSIL.